The next 9 T cell receptor beta chains were all read from a single sample in a study of shared clonotypes between healthy human individuals. The table came from immunoSEQ multiplex PCR; TCRdb's copy has only in-frame clones and leaves some out. The sample carries around 550,000 clones, approximately 95% recorded once. Positively selected for CCR7, the CD45RO-negative cells used as naive CD8 cells excluded terminally differentiated effector memory CD45RA+ cells. The sample was naive CD8+ T cells sorted from blood. The receptors come from a woman younger than 45 in good health.

V and J are TRBV13 and TRBJ1-5, with D tentatively TRBD1 (5 bases). Germline V gene lookup returns CDR1 PRHDT and CDR2 FYEKMQ (reference sequence). This CDR3 spans 15 amino acids. V was clipped by 0 bases and J by 2 bases, with 8 bases between them. CDR3 in amino acids: CASSLGDSRNQPQHF. As DNA, the CDR3 is TGTGCCAGCAGCTTAGGCGACAGCCGCAATCAGCCCCAGCATTTT.

The chain joins TRBV28 to TRBJ2-1; D is uncertain. CDR3 length equals 13 residues. V was pared by 3 bases and J by 4 bases, with 7 bases between. The germline V gene encodes CDR1 MDHEN and CDR2 SYDVKM. CDR3 DNA: TGTGCCAGCAGTTTTTGGCGATACAATGAGCAGTTCTTC. Amino acids: CASSFWRYNEQFF.

The chain uses TRBV2 and TRBJ1-5, with D possibly matching TRBD1 (5 bases). This CDR3 comprises 15 residues. Germline values: CDR1 SNHLY, CDR2 FYNNEI. V dropped 2 bases and J dropped 0 bases, with 8 bases sitting between them. The CDR3 reads CASSERQNSNQPQHF. The CDR3 nucleotides read TGTGCCAGCAGTGAACGACAGAATAGCAATCAGCCCCAGCATTTT.

The V and J genes are TRBV27 and TRBJ2-1; D is possibly TRBD2 (5 bases). CDR3 length: 19 amino acids. Trimming cost V 2 bases and J 2 bases, with 22 bases left between them. The germline V gene has CDR1 MNHEY and CDR2 SMNVEV (reference sequence). The CDR3 protein is CASSLGLAHTITAYNEQFF. The CDR3 bases are TGTGCCAGCAGTTTAGGTCTAGCCCACACGATCACGGCCTACAATGAGCAGTTCTTC.

DNA for the CDR3: TGTGCCAGCAGCTCGCAGGGCCGCATACCGCGGGGTTCACCCCTCCACTTT. This gives the protein CASSSQGRIPRGSPLHF. The rearrangement uses TRBV28 and TRBJ1-6; tentative D call: TRBD1 (5 bases). With 6 bases removed from V and 9 bases from J, the gap between germline ends came to 24 bases. Germline V CDR1 and CDR2: MDHEN, SYDVKM. The CDR3 extends over 17 amino acids. Full variable domain (outside the CDR3, taken from reference TRBV28 and TRBJ1-6): DVKVTQSSRYLVKRTGEKVFLECVQDMDHENMFWYRQDPGLGLRLIYFSYDVKMKEKGDIPEGYSVSREKKERFSLILESASTNQTSMYLCASSSQGRIPRGSPLHFGNGTRLTVT.

The table lists this clone with a few counts. Other DNA sequences from this sample encode an identical CDR3 as well. The V and J genes are TRBV5-6 and TRBJ2-7, with TRBD2 matching 7 bases. This CDR3 region has 14 residues. The J segment lost 0 bases and the V segment lost 0 bases, leaving 0 bases of the junction unmatched. CDR1 is SGHDT, CDR2 YYEEEE, per germline. The CDR3: CASSLGGSSYEQYF. CDR3 sequence (DNA): TGTGCCAGCAGCTTGGGCGGGAGCTCCTACGAGCAGTACTTC.

The chain has TRBV6-5 and TRBJ1-2; D uncertain. V lost 5 bases and J 14 bases, leaving 6 bases between the germline ends. Germline CDR1 is MNHEY and CDR2 is SVGAGI. The CDR3 length is 8 residues. CDR3 region: CASSGNTF. The CDR3 nucleotides are TGTGCCAGCAGTGGCAATACCTTC.

This chain connects TRBV19 to TRBJ2-1; 12 positions agree with TRBD2. Germline-derived CDR1 and CDR2 are LNHDA and SQIVND (reference sequence). CDR3 length: 14 residues. The junction had 4 bases not matched to a gene; V was cut back by 4 bases and J by 9 bases. This CDR3 reads CASSTSGRAGEQFF. CDR3 nucleotide sequence: TGTGCCAGTAGTACTAGCGGGAGGGCTGGTGAGCAGTTCTTC.

The chain has TRBV25-1 and TRBJ2-2; 8 positions match TRBD1. V shed 1 base and J 4 bases; nucleotides not matched to a gene: 5. The CDR3 is 16 amino acids. The germline CDR1 and CDR2 sequences are MGHDK and SYGVNS. CDR3 DNA sequence: TGTGCCAGCAGTGAATTACGGACAGGGATCACCGGGGAGCTGTTTTTT. It yields the protein CASSELRTGITGELFF. The full variable domain, in which reference TRBV25-1 and TRBJ2-2 provide the parts outside the CDR3, is EADIYQTPRYLVIGTGKKITLECSQTMGHDKMYWYQQDPGMELHLIHYSYGVNSTEKGDLSSESTVSRIRTEHFPLTLESARPSHTSQYLCASSELRTGITGELFFGEGSRLTVL.